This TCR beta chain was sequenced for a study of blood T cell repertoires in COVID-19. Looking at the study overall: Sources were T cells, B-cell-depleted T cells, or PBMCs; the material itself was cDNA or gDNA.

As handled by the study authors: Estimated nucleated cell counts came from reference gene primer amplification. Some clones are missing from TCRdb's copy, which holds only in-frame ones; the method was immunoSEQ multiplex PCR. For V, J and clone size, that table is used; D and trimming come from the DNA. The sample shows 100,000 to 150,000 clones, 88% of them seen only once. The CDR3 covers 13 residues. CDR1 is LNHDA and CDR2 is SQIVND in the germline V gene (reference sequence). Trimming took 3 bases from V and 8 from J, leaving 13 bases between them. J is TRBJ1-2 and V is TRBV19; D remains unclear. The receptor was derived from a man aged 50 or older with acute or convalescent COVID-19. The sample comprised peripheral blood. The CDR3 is CASSIEGFGGYTF. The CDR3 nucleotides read TGTGCCAGTAGTATTGAGGGATTCGGCGGCTACACCTTC.